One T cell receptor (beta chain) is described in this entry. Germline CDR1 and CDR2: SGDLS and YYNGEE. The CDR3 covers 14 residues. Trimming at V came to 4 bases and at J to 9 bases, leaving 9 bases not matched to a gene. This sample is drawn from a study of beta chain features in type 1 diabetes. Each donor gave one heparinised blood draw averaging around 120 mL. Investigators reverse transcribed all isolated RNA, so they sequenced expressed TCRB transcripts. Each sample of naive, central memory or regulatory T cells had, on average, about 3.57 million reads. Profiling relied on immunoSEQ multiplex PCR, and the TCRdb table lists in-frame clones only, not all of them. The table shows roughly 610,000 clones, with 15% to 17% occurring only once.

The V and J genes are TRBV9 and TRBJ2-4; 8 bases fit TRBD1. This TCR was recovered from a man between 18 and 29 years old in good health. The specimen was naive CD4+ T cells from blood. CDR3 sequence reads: CASSPMDRVGIQYF. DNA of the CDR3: TGTGCCAGCAGCCCAATGGACAGGGTGGGCATTCAGTACTTC.